Following are 30 T cell receptor beta chains from one sample sequenced in a study of T cells in Graves' hyperthyroidism and ophthalmopathy. Amplification of TCR beta CDR3 regions was performed using RNA transcripts as template. In the first-round RT-PCR of the TCR CDR3, the HTBI primer set was used. TCRdb re-derived calls from the multiplex PCR reads in MiXCR, one entry per CDR3 protein. The sample consists of some 380,000 distinct CDR3 sequences, roughly 13% of them appearing once. The sequenced sample was blood. All receptors derive from a man aged 25-45 years with Graves' hyperthyroidism that later progressed to Graves' ophthalmopathy.

This clonotype was observed many times. The chain carries TRBV6-1 and TRBJ1-2; 8 nucleotides agree with TRBD1. This CDR3 is 15 amino acids long. CDR1 MNHNS and CDR2 SASEGT come from the germline V gene. Trimming at V came to 2 bases and at J to 6 bases, leaving 8 bases not matched to a gene. The chain's CDR3 is CASSEQMDRVDGYTF. For the CDR3, the DNA is TGTGCCAGCAGTGAACAAATGGACAGGGTTGATGGCTACACCTTC.

This clonotype was observed at least ten times. The chain recombines TRBV28 with TRBJ2-7; D is possibly TRBD1 (5 bases). The CDR3 spans 15 residues. Germline CDR1 and CDR2: MDHEN and SYDVKM. Trimming took 6 bases from V and 3 from J, leaving 18 bases between them. CDR3 region: CASSPGFSKHYEQYF. CDR3 bases: TGTGCCAGCAGCCCAGGGTTTAGTAAGCACTACGAGCAGTACTTC.

The chain has TRBV13 and TRBJ1-4, with D unclear. Per the germline V gene, CDR1 is PRHDT and CDR2 is FYEKMQ (reference sequence). The CDR3 is 15 amino acids. The V end lost 5 bases, the J end lost 5 bases, and 15 bases lay between the germline ends. Here the CDR3 DNA reads TGTGCCAGCAGCCCGTCGGGAGCCTTAAATGAAAAACTGTTTTTT. Its translation: CASSPSGALNEKLFF.

The chain joins TRBV28 to TRBJ1-6, with 9 bases fitting TRBD1. Trimming cost V 2 bases and J 5 bases; bases outside gene matches: 1. The CDR3 runs to 15 residues. Germline V gene sequence: CDR1 MDHEN, CDR2 SYDVKM. CDR3 amino acids: CASSLGDRDNSPLHF. CDR3 DNA sequence: TGTGCCAGCAGTTTAGGGGACAGGGATAATTCACCCCTCCACTTT. Using reference TRBV28 and TRBJ1-6 for the parts outside the CDR3, the full variable domain is DVKVTQSSRYLVKRTGEKVFLECVQDMDHENMFWYRQDPGLGLRLIYFSYDVKMKEKGDIPEGYSVSREKKERFSLILESASTNQTSMYLCASSLGDRDNSPLHFGNGTRLTVT.

This clonotype has ten or more counts. J is TRBJ2-3 and V is TRBV7-9; 14 bases match TRBD2. The CDR3 covers 16 residues. CDR1 and CDR2 from the germline V gene are SEHNR and FQNEAQ (reference sequence). The junction had 5 bases not matched to a gene; V was cut back by 5 bases and J by 4 bases. The CDR3 sequence: CASSPGLAGGADTQYF. As DNA, the CDR3 is TGTGCCAGCAGCCCAGGACTAGCGGGGGGAGCAGATACGCAGTATTTT.

The V call is TRBV20-1, the J call TRBJ2-5; D is uncertain. V gave up 1 base and J gave up 2 bases, with 11 bases separating them. The CDR3 is made up of 14 amino acids. Germline CDR1 DFQATT, CDR2 SNEGSKA (reference sequence). CDR3 DNA: TGCAGTGCTAGAGTTCCCCATGGGCAAGAGACCCAGTACTTC. Amino acids: CSARVPHGQETQYF.

The chain joins TRBV28 to TRBJ1-6; perhaps TRBD1 as D (5 bases). The CDR3 is 19 amino acids. Germline-derived CDR1 and CDR2 are MDHEN and SYDVKM. The germline V and J ends were trimmed by 6 bases and 3 bases, with 24 bases remaining between them. CDR3 sequence reads: CASSVNRDLHDGYNSPLHF. DNA for the CDR3: TGTGCCAGCAGCGTGAACCGGGACCTCCACGATGGCTATAATTCACCCCTCCACTTT.

At least ten counts were recorded for this clonotype. The V and J genes are TRBV11-3 and TRBJ2-7, with D possibly matching TRBD2 (7 bases). This CDR3 has 15 residues. V was cut by 7 bases and J by 7 bases, with 23 bases left in between. Germline-derived CDR1 and CDR2 are SGHNT and YENEEA. The CDR3 here is CASTPRDGGTTEQYF. The CDR3 coding sequence is TGTGCCAGCACCCCTCGGGACGGGGGGACAACTGAGCAGTACTTC.

The table lists this clonotype with many counts. This chain joins TRBV5-1 and TRBJ1-2, with 12 bases that match TRBD1. The germline gives CDR1 SGHRS, CDR2 YFSETQ. V gave up 3 bases and J gave up 7 bases; unmatched junction bases: 13. The CDR3 runs 17 residues. The CDR3 is CASSSPGQGARRSGYTF. In DNA form, the CDR3 reads TGCGCCAGCAGCTCCCCGGGACAGGGGGCGCGAAGAAGTGGCTACACCTTC.

The V gene is TRBV27, the J gene TRBJ2-1; a weak D match, TRBD1 (5 bases). CDR1 MNHEY and CDR2 SMNVEV come from the germline V gene (reference sequence). V was cut by 4 bases and J by 10 bases, with 8 bases left in between. The CDR3 spans 11 residues. The CDR3 protein is CASSSYREQFF. The CDR3 nucleotides read TGTGCCAGCAGTTCGTACAGGGAGCAGTTCTTC.

V gene TRBV20-1 combines with J gene TRBJ1-1; D call uncertain. V lost 6 bases to trimming and J lost 1 base, with 9 bases between them. Germline CDR1 DFQATT, CDR2 SNEGSKA (reference sequence). This CDR3 has 12 amino acids. CDR3 DNA: TGCAGTGCAGGAAGGACGAACACTGAAGCTTTCTTT. Protein sequence: CSAGRTNTEAFF.

This clonotype appeared many times. This rearrangement joins TRBV18 to TRBJ2-5; TRBD1 matches 9 bases. After removal of 2 bases from V and 5 bases from J, the junction contained 3 bases not matched to a gene. There are 14 residues in the CDR3. The germline V gene encodes CDR1 KGHSH and CDR2 LQKENI. The CDR3 loop is CASSPGQGRETQYF. Written as DNA, the CDR3 is TGTGCCAGCTCACCAGGACAGGGGAGGGAGACCCAGTACTTC.

This clonotype occurred many times. The chain uses TRBV10-1 and TRBJ1-3; no clear D. This CDR3 is built from 16 residues. The V end lost 5 bases, the J end lost 0 bases, and 14 bases lay between the germline ends. Germline CDR1 is WNHNN and CDR2 is SYGVQD (reference sequence). The CDR3 here is CASSSGFLSSGNTIYF. The CDR3 nucleotides are TGCGCCAGCAGTTCGGGATTCCTGAGCTCTGGAAACACCATATATTTT.

With respect to this clonotype: One base away lies a much larger clone, so this may be a sequencing read error. The chain couples TRBV20-1 to TRBJ1-1; D is unclear. CDR3 length: 15 residues. Trimming removed 3 bases from V and 0 bases from J, with 14 bases in between. The V gene's germline CDR1 is DFQATT and CDR2 SNEGSKA (reference sequence). The CDR3 nucleotides read TGCAGTGCTAGCCCACCCACCGGGATGAACACTGAAGCTTTCTTT. This codes for CSASPPTGMNTEAFF.

As to this clonotype: This may be a read error, as it is one base from a much larger clone. The genes are TRBV11-3 and TRBJ2-7; D is possibly TRBD1 (6 bases). Trimming pared 5 bases from V and 5 bases from J, leaving 28 bases between. CDR1 is SGHNT, CDR2 YENEEA, per germline. This CDR3 is built from 18 residues. CDR3 DNA sequence: TGTGCCAGCAGCCAGAACGTCCTGAGTAGCAGCGAGGGGGACGAGCAGTACTTC. Translated: CASSQNVLSSSEGDEQYF.

DNA of the CDR3: TGTGCCAGCAGCCTCCCAAAGGGGGGGTTGGTCTACGAGCAGTACTTC. It is translated as CASSLPKGGLVYEQYF. J is TRBJ2-7 and V is TRBV16, with TRBD2 as a possible D gene (7 bases). The germline V gene encodes CDR1 KGHSY and CDR2 FQNENV. The CDR3 is made up of 16 amino acids. V shed 4 bases and J shed 3 bases, with 19 bases lying between them.

A few counts support this clonotype. One end of the junction is discordant with germline, which a read error may explain. The rearrangement joins TRBV2 to TRBJ2-7; D gene ambiguous. CDR3 length: 13 amino acids. Germline V CDR1 and CDR2: SNHLY, FYNNEI. DNA of the CDR3: TGTGCCAGCGGTGAAGGTCTAACCTACGAGCAGTACTTC. As protein: CASGEGLTYEQYF.

The V and J genes are TRBV7-2 and TRBJ2-7; 11 bases fit TRBD2. The CDR3 spans 18 residues. V lost 5 bases and J lost 5; bases outside the gene matches: 17. Germline V gives CDR1 SGHTA, CDR2 FQGNSA. The DNA for the CDR3 is TGTGCCAGCAGCCCACGGGCTAGCGGGGGGACGAGGTCCCACGAGCAGTACTTC. Translating gives CASSPRASGGTRSHEQYF.

This clonotype was picked up a small number of times. The gene calls are TRBV14 and TRBJ2-5; maybe TRBD2 (6 bases). V was cut by 3 bases and J by 4 bases, with 21 bases left in between. This CDR3 region has 17 residues. Germline CDR1 and CDR2: SGHDN and FVKESK. CDR3 residues: CASSHLTGTHVGETQYF. CDR3 nucleotides: TGTGCCAGCAGCCATTTAACCGGGACTCACGTGGGAGAGACCCAGTACTTC.

The rearrangement joins TRBV12-3 or TRBV12-4 to TRBJ2-5; D is unclear. V lost 2 bases to trimming and J lost 5 bases, with 15 bases between them. The CDR3 is made up of 15 amino acids. In DNA, the CDR3 is TGTGCCAGCAGTTTAATATCCGAGACTGGGGAGACCCAGTACTTC. Translated: CASSLISETGETQYF.

This clonotype was picked up a small number of times. The chain joins TRBV15 to TRBJ1-6; 7 positions agree with TRBD1. The J segment lost 5 bases and the V segment lost 8 bases, leaving 3 bases of the junction unmatched. Germline V lookup: CDR1 LNHNV, CDR2 YYDKDF (reference sequence). This CDR3 region has 13 residues. CDR3 DNA sequence: TGTGCCACCGGACAGGTGAATAATTCACCCCTCCACTTT. Protein sequence: CATGQVNNSPLHF.

The genes are TRBV18 and TRBJ2-2; D gene uncertain. Germline V CDR1 and CDR2: KGHSH, LQKENI. V lost 3 bases to trimming and J lost 6 bases, with 11 bases between them. The CDR3 extends over 14 amino acids. This chain's CDR3 is CASSPGSTAGELFF. The CDR3 coding sequence is TGTGCCAGCTCACCCGGTTCAACAGCCGGGGAGCTGTTTTTT.

The V gene is TRBV27, the J gene TRBJ2-7, with 12 bases identical to TRBD1. The V and J ends lost 7 bases and 7 bases, in that order; junction bases with no gene match: 20. This CDR3 has 18 amino acids. Germline CDR1 MNHEY, CDR2 SMNVEV (reference sequence). CDR3 sequence: CASNRLTGTGGVGEEQYF. The CDR3 nucleotides are TGTGCCAGCAATCGTCTTACCGGGACAGGGGGCGTCGGTGAGGAGCAGTACTTC.

In this sample, this clonotype turned up many times. This rearrangement joins TRBV7-8 to TRBJ2-3, with TRBD1 as a possible D gene (5 bases). CDR3 length: 13 amino acids. CDR1 and CDR2 from the germline V gene are SGHVS and FQNEAQ. V was trimmed by 1 base and J by 14 bases, leaving 16 bases between them. This CDR3 reads CASSLEGSVARYF. CDR3 nucleotides: TGTGCCAGCAGCTTAGAGGGGTCGGTCGCCCGGTATTTT.

This clonotype occurred many times. The chain carries TRBV6-1 and TRBJ2-1, with 8 bases aligning to TRBD2. From germline, CDR1 is MNHNS and CDR2 SASEGT. The CDR3 is made up of 14 amino acids. V dropped 2 bases and J dropped 8; count of bases not matched to a gene: 5. The CDR3 region is CASSERGGPDEQFF. In DNA form, the CDR3 reads TGTGCCAGCAGTGAACGGGGGGGGCCGGATGAGCAGTTCTTC.

Notes on this clonotype: With a much larger clone just one base away, this may be a read error. The chain employs TRBV12-3 or TRBV12-4 and TRBJ2-2; D could derive from TRBD1 or TRBD2 (5 bases each). This CDR3 region has 14 residues. V was cut by 6 bases and J by 6 bases, with 14 bases left in between. The chain's CDR3 is CASSQVVGAGELFF. The CDR3 DNA is TGTGCCAGCAGCCAAGTAGTGGGGGCCGGGGAGCTGTTTTTT.

The V and J genes are TRBV6-1 and TRBJ2-4, with D perhaps TRBD1 or TRBD2 (6 bases each). Looked up from germline, CDR1 is MNHNS and CDR2 is SASEGT. This CDR3 contains 15 residues. V lost 6 bases and J lost 2, with 14 bases in between. DNA of the CDR3: TGTGCCAGCAGGGGGGGCTCCCCCCCCAAAAACATTCAGTACTTC. Protein product: CASRGGSPPKNIQYF.

This clonotype was counted ten times or more. V is TRBV4-1 and J is TRBJ2-7, with TRBD2 as a possible D gene (6 bases). Trimming removed 4 bases from V and 0 bases from J, with 13 bases in between. Germline V lookup: CDR1 MGHRA, CDR2 YSYEKL. The CDR3 is 15 amino acids. CDR3 amino acids: CASSPGGVPSYEQYF. The CDR3 DNA follows: TGCGCCAGCAGCCCAGGCGGGGTACCCTCCTACGAGCAGTACTTC.

The chain recombines TRBV5-1 with TRBJ1-1, with 8 bases identical to TRBD1. The CDR3 is made up of 14 amino acids. Germline V gene lookup returns CDR1 SGHRS and CDR2 YFSETQ. The J segment lost 7 bases and the V segment lost 2 bases, leaving 7 bases of the junction unmatched. CDR3 coding DNA: TGCGCCAGCAGCTTCAGGGGGCGTTGGGGTGAAGCTTTCTTT. Translated, it gives CASSFRGRWGEAFF.

This clonotype has ten or more counts. V and J are TRBV7-3 and TRBJ2-1; 8 nucleotides align to TRBD2. The CDR3 spans 15 residues. Per the germline V gene, CDR1 is SGHTA and CDR2 is FQGTGA. V shed 1 base, J shed 4 bases, and the junction held 3 bases outside the gene matches. The CDR3: CASSLMAGGYNEQFF. The CDR3 bases are TGTGCCAGCAGCTTAATGGCGGGGGGTTACAATGAGCAGTTCTTC.